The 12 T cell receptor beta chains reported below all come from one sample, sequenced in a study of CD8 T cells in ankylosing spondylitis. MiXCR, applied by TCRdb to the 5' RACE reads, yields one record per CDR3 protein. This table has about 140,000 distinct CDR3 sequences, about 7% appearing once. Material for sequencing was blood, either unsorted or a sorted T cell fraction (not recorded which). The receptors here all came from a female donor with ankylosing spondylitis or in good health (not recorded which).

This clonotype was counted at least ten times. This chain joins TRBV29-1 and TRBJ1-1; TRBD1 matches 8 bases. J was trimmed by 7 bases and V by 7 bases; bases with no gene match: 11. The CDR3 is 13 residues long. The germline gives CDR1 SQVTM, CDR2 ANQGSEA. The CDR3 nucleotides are TGCAGCGCAGTTCAGGGGGCTTGGGATGAAGCTTTCTTT. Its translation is CSAVQGAWDEAFF.

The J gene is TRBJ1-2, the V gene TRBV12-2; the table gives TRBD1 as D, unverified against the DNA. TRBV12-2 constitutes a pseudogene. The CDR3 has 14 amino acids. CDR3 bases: TGTGCAAGTCGCTTTTCAAGGGGAAGTGATGGCTACACCTTC. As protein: CASRFSRGSDGYTF.

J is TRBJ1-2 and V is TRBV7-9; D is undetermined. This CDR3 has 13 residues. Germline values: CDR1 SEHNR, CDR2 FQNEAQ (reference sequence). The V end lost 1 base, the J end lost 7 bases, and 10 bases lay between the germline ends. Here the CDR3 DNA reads TGTGCCAGCAGCTTAGAGGAAATAGTTGGCTACACCTTC. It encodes CASSLEEIVGYTF.

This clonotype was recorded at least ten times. The CDR3 nucleotides read TGTGCCAGCAGCTGGGGGCCGGGAGAGCAGTACTTC. This codes for CASSWGPGEQYF. V is TRBV7-2 and J is TRBJ2-7, with D possibly matching TRBD1 (6 bases). The germline gives CDR1 SGHTA, CDR2 FQGNSA. Deletions cut 4 bases from V and 7 bases from J, with 11 bases between. The CDR3 has 12 amino acids.

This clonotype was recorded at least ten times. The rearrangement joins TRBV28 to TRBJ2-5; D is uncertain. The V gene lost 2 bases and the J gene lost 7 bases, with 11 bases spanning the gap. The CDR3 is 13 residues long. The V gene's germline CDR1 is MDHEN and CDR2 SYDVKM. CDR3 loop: CASSLPHMGTQYF. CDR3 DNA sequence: TGTGCCAGCAGTTTACCCCACATGGGGACCCAGTACTTC. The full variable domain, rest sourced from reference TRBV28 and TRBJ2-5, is DVKVTQSSRYLVKRTGEKVFLECVQDMDHENMFWYRQDPGLGLRLIYFSYDVKMKEKGDIPEGYSVSREKKERFSLILESASTNQTSMYLCASSLPHMGTQYFGPGTRLLVL.

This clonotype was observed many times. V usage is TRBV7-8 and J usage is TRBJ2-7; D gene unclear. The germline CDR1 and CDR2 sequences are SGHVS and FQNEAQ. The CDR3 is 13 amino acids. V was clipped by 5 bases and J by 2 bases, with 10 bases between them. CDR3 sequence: CASSKRGAYEQYF. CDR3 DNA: TGTGCCAGCAGCAAGAGAGGAGCCTACGAGCAGTACTTC.

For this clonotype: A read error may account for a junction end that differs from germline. CDR3 in amino acids: CVSTLTGEGTDTQYF. For the CDR3, the DNA is TGTGTCAGCACCCTTACAGGGGAGGGCACAGATACGCAATATTTT. The chain has TRBV5-6 and TRBJ2-3; the D gene could be TRBD1 or TRBD2 (7 bases each). This CDR3 comprises 15 residues. The germline V gene encodes CDR1 SGHDT and CDR2 YYEEEE.

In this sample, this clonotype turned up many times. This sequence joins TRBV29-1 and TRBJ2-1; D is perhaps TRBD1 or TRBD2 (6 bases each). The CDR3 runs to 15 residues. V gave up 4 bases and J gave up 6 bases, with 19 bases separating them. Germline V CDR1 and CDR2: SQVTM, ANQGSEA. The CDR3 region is CSVARDTLVANEQFF. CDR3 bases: TGCAGCGTTGCGCGGGACACCCTCGTTGCCAATGAGCAGTTCTTC.

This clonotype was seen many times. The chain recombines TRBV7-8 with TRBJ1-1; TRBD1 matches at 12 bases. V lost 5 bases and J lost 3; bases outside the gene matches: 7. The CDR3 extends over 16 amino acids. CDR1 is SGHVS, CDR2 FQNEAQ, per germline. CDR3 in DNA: TGTGCCAGCAGCCCGGGACAGGGGGCGTTTGACACTGAAGCTTTCTTT. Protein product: CASSPGQGAFDTEAFF.

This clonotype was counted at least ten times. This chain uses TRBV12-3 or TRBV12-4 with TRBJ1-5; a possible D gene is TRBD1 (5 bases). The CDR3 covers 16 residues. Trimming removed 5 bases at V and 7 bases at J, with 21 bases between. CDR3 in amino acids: CASSPFLPGVEQPQHF. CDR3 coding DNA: TGTGCCAGCAGTCCCTTCTTGCCGGGGGTAGAACAGCCCCAGCATTTT.

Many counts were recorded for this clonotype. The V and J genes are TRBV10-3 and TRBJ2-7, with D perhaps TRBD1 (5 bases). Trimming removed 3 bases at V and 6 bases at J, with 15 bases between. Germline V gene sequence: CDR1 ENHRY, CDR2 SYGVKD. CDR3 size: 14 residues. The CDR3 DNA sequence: TGTGCCATCAGTGAAGTGGGGCCGCGGTTCGAGCAGTACTTC. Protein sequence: CAISEVGPRFEQYF.

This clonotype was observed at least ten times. Written as DNA, the CDR3 is TGCAGCGCACTGGACAGGGCGATGGCTGAAGCTTTCTTT. Translating it yields CSALDRAMAEAFF. This sequence joins TRBV29-1 and TRBJ1-1; 8 bases are a match to TRBD1. This CDR3 region has 13 residues. Germline CDR1 and CDR2: SQVTM and ANQGSEA. J was trimmed by 6 bases and V by 7 bases; bases with no gene match: 10.